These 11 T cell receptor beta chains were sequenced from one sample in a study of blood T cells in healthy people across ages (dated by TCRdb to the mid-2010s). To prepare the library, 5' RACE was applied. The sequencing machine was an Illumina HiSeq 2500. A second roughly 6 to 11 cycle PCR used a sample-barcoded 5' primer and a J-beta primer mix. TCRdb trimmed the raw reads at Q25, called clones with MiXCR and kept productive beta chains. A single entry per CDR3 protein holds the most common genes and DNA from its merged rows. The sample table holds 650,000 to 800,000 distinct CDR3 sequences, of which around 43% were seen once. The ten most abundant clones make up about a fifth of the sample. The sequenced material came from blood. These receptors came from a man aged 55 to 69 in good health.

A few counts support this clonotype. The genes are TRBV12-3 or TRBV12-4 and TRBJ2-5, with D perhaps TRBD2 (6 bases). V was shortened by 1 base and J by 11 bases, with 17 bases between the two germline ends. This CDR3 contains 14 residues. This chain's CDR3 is CASSLVLGGKEQYF. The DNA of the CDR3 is TGTGCCAGCAGTTTAGTTTTGGGGGGAAAGGAGCAGTACTTC.

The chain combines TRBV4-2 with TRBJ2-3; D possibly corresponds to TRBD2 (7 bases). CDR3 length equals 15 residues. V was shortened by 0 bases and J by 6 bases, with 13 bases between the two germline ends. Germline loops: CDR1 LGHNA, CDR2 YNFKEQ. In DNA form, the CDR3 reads TGTGCCAGCAGCCAAGAGGGGGGGGCTGGTGATACGCAGTATTTT. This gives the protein CASSQEGGAGDTQYF.

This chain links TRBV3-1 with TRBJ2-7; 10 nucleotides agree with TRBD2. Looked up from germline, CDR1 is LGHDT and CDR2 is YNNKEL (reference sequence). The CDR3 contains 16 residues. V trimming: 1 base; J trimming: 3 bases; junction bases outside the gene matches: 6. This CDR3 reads CASSQASSGGNYEQYF. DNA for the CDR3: TGTGCCAGCAGCCAAGCATCTAGCGGGGGAAACTACGAGCAGTACTTC.

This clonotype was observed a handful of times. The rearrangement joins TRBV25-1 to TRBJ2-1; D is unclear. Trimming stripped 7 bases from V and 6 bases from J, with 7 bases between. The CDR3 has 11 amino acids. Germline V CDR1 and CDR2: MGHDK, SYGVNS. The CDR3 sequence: CASKLGNEQFF. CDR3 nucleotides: TGTGCCAGCAAGCTTGGCAATGAGCAGTTCTTC.

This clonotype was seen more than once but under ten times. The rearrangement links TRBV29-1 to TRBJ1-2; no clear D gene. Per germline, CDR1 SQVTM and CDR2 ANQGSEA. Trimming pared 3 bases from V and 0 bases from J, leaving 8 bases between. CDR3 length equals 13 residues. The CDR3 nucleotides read TGCAGCGTTGACAGGCCGTCTAACTATGGCTACACCTTC. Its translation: CSVDRPSNYGYTF.

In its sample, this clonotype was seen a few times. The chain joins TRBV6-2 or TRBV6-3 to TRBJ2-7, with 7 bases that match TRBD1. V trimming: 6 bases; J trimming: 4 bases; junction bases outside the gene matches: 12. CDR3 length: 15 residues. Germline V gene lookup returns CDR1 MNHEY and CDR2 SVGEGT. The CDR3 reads CASSSSRGKGYEQYF. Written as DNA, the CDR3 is TGTGCCAGCAGCTCTTCCAGGGGGAAGGGGTACGAGCAGTACTTC.

CDR3 region: CASSLHGPGQGAYEQYF. CDR3 nucleotides: TGTGCCAGCAGTCTTCACGGCCCGGGACAGGGGGCCTACGAGCAGTACTTC. The rearrangement joins TRBV6-2 or TRBV6-3 to TRBJ2-7, with 11 nucleotides matching TRBD1. V lost 5 bases and J lost 2; bases outside the gene matches: 11. CDR1 is MNHEY, CDR2 SVGEGT, per germline. This CDR3 has 17 residues.

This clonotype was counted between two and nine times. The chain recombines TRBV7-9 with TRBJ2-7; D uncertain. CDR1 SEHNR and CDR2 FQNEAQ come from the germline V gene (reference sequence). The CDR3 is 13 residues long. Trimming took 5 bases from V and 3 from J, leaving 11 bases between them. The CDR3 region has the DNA TGTGCCAGCAGCCGTGAGACGGGCTACGAGCAGTACTTC. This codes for CASSRETGYEQYF.

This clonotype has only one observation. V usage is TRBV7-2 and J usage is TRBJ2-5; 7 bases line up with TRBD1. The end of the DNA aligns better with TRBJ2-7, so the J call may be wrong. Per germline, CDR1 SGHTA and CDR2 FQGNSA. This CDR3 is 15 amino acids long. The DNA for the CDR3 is TGTGCCAGCAGCGTAACCGGGACAGCAGGGTTCGAGCAGTACTTC. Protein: CASSVTGTAGFEQYF.

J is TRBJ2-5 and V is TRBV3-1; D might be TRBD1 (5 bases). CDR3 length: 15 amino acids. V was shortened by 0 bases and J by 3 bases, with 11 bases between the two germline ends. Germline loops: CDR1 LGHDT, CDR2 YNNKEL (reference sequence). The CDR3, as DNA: TGTGCCAGCAGCCAAGAACATGAGACAGAAGAGACCCAGTACTTC. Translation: CASSQEHETEETQYF.

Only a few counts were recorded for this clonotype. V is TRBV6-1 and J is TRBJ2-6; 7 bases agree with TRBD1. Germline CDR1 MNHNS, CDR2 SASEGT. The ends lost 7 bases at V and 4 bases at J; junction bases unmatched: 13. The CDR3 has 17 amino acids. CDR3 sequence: CASNEGQVYYGANVLTF. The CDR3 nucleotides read TGTGCCAGCAACGAAGGACAGGTATACTACGGGGCCAACGTCCTGACTTTC.